Below, 23 T cell receptor beta chains from the same sample are listed, as sequenced in a study of neurological immune-mediated disorders. TCRdb re-called the 5' RACE reads with MiXCR, one entry per CDR3 protein. This sample has tens of thousands of distinct CDR3 sequences; about a tenth occur once, and the top ten carry 1.8%. The sequencing sample was made of PBMCs. The receptors were gathered from a man aged 40-50 years in good health.

This clonotype was detected ten times or more. The DNA for the CDR3 is TGTGCCAGCAGCGCCACAGGGTCCTCCTACGAGCAGTACTTC. This translates into CASSATGSSYEQYF. V usage is TRBV9 and J usage is TRBJ2-7, with D maybe TRBD1 (6 bases). V shed 3 bases and J shed 0 bases, with 10 bases lying between them. Germline-derived CDR1 and CDR2 are SGDLS and YYNGEE. The CDR3 runs to 14 residues. The full variable domain, in which reference TRBV9 and TRBJ2-7 provide the parts outside the CDR3, is DSGVTQTPKHLITATGQRVTLRCSPRSGDLSVYWYQQSLDQGLQFLIQYYNGEERAKGNILERFSAQQFPDLHSELNLSSLELGDSALYFCASSATGSSYEQYFGPGTRLTVT.

The chain joins TRBV20-1 to TRBJ2-7, with D possibly being TRBD1 (5 bases). This CDR3 has 15 residues. Germline CDR1 reads DFQATT; CDR2 reads SNEGSKA (reference sequence). Trimming removed 0 bases from V and 5 bases from J, with 17 bases in between. The CDR3 sequence is CSAREVRLGVNEQYF. The CDR3 bases are TGCAGTGCTAGAGAGGTGCGGCTAGGGGTCAACGAGCAGTACTTC.

In this sample, this clonotype turned up many times. The chain has TRBV12-3 or TRBV12-4 and TRBJ1-2; D unclear. The CDR3 runs 14 residues. V lost 3 bases and J 8 bases, leaving 16 bases between the germline ends. The CDR3 DNA reads as TGTGCCAGCAGTTTCTCTTGGGGAGAATACGGCTACACCTTC. It specifies CASSFSWGEYGYTF.

This clonotype was observed at least ten times. The CDR3 sequence: CASSLGGIYNEQFF. CDR3 DNA sequence: TGTGCCAGCAGTTTAGGAGGGATTTACAATGAGCAGTTCTTC. The gene calls are TRBV12-3 or TRBV12-4 and TRBJ2-1; a weak D match, TRBD2 (5 bases). Trimming pared 1 base from V and 4 bases from J, leaving 8 bases between. The CDR3 sequence is 14 residues long.

V usage is TRBV12-3 or TRBV12-4 and J usage is TRBJ2-4, with D uncertain. The germline V and J ends were trimmed by 7 bases and 6 bases, with 7 bases remaining between them. This CDR3 contains 11 residues. CDR3 sequence reads: CASTHGNIQYF. The CDR3 bases are TGTGCCAGCACTCATGGAAACATTCAGTACTTC.

This chain joins TRBV5-1 and TRBJ2-3; D possibly corresponds to TRBD2 (6 bases). The CDR3 has 16 residues. With 4 bases removed from V and 0 bases from J, the gap between germline ends came to 15 bases. Germline V CDR1 and CDR2: SGHRS, YFSETQ. The CDR3 protein is CASSLVMAGSTDTQYF. The CDR3 DNA reads TGCGCCAGCAGCCTCGTGATGGCGGGGAGCACAGATACGCAGTATTTT.

In this sample, this clonotype turned up many times. This sequence joins TRBV3-1 and TRBJ2-7, with D maybe TRBD2 (5 bases). This CDR3 contains 14 residues. Per the germline V gene, CDR1 is LGHDT and CDR2 is YNNKEL (reference sequence). Between the trimmed V and J ends, which lost 3 bases and 4 bases, there was a span of 13 bases. The CDR3 DNA reads as TGTGCCAGCAGCCATGGCGGAGGATCTTACGAGCAGTACTTC. This gives the protein CASSHGGGSYEQYF.

At least ten counts were recorded for this clonotype. J is TRBJ1-3 and V is TRBV5-5; weak D call: TRBD1 (5 bases). V lost 4 bases to trimming and J lost 4 bases, with 9 bases between them. In germline, CDR1 is SGHKS, CDR2 YYEKEE (reference sequence). The CDR3 extends over 13 amino acids. This chain's CDR3 is CASSTQAGNTIYF. CDR3 coding DNA: TGTGCCAGCAGCACACAGGCCGGAAACACCATATATTTT.

This clonotype has ten or more counts. The rearrangement links TRBV14 to TRBJ1-1; D is uncertain. The CDR3 has 11 residues. The V end lost 1 base, the J end lost 8 bases, and 5 bases lay between the germline ends. The V gene's germline CDR1 is SGHDN and CDR2 FVKESK. CDR3: CASSQGLEAFF. The CDR3 DNA follows: TGTGCCAGCAGCCAAGGCCTAGAAGCTTTCTTT.

The sample holds many counts of this clonotype. The chain couples TRBV14 to TRBJ2-1; no firm D call. V lost 1 base, J lost 3 bases, and 7 bases lay in between. Germline CDR1 is SGHDN and CDR2 is FVKESK. This CDR3 comprises 14 residues. DNA of the CDR3: TGTGCCAGCAGCCAAGTTTGGGACTACAATGAGCAGTTCTTC. Translated: CASSQVWDYNEQFF.

At least ten counts were recorded for this clonotype. The chain is built from TRBV6-1 and TRBJ2-7; D assignment may be TRBD1 or TRBD2 (5 bases each). This CDR3 comprises 14 residues. Trimming took off 5 bases at V and 3 bases at J, with 14 bases between the two ends. Germline V gene lookup returns CDR1 MNHNS and CDR2 SASEGT. This chain's CDR3 is CASSPMTGGYEQYF. DNA of the CDR3: TGTGCCAGCAGTCCTATGACTGGGGGCTACGAGCAGTACTTC.

This clonotype was detected many times. This may stem from a read error, because a much larger clone lies one nucleotide away. The chain carries TRBV5-1 and TRBJ2-4; 11 bases agree with TRBD1. The CDR3 length is 18 residues. V was clipped by 2 bases and J by 1 base; unmatched bases: 8. CDR1 and CDR2 from the germline V gene are SGHRS and YFSETQ. The CDR3 loop reads CASSFAGQGAVAKNIQYF. For the CDR3, the DNA is TGCGCCAGCAGCTTCGCCGGACAGGGGGCGGTGGCCAAAAACATTCAGTACTTC.

This clonotype has ten or more counts. This chain links TRBV5-6 with TRBJ2-7; 7 bases line up with TRBD2. CDR3 length: 14 residues. V shed 2 bases and J 3 bases; nucleotides not matched to a gene: 5. From germline, CDR1 is SGHDT and CDR2 YYEEEE. The CDR3 nucleotides read TGTGCCAGCAGCTTCTCTAGCGGCTACTACGAGCAGTACTTC. Amino acid sequence: CASSFSSGYYEQYF.

This clonotype was observed at least ten times. The chain uses TRBV7-3 and TRBJ2-1; 7 nucleotides match TRBD2. The trim removed 1 base at V and 7 bases at J, leaving 10 bases unmatched. CDR3 length: 16 residues. From germline, CDR1 is SGHTA and CDR2 FQGTGA. Here the CDR3 reads CASSLIGLVGVNEQFF. CDR3 bases: TGTGCCAGCAGCTTAATTGGACTAGTCGGGGTGAATGAGCAGTTCTTC.

The sample holds many counts of this clonotype. The rearrangement links TRBV20-1 to TRBJ2-2; D remains ambiguous. V was pared by 3 bases and J by 6 bases, with 8 bases between. The CDR3 extends over 12 amino acids. Germline loops: CDR1 DFQATT, CDR2 SNEGSKA (reference sequence). The CDR3 loop reads CSASLGSGELFF. In DNA, the CDR3 is TGCAGTGCTAGCCTCGGCTCCGGGGAGCTGTTTTTT.

The sample holds many counts of this clonotype. V is TRBV7-3 and J is TRBJ2-1; weak D call: TRBD2 (5 bases). The CDR3 loop spans 16 amino acids. Trimming stripped 3 bases from V and 1 base from J, with 13 bases between. CDR1 is SGHTA and CDR2 is FQGTGA in the germline V gene. CDR3 DNA sequence: TGTGCCAGCAGCTTCTCCTCGGCGGGTTCCTACAATGAGCAGTTCTTC. It specifies CASSFSSAGSYNEQFF.

This clonotype has a count of ten or more. One junction end does not reproduce the germline sequence, and a read error may be involved. This sequence joins TRBV7-2 and TRBJ2-5; D is uncertain. This CDR3 has 11 residues. Germline-derived CDR1 and CDR2 are SGHTA and FQGNSA. The CDR3 loop is CVSSHAETQYF. Here the CDR3 DNA reads TGTGTCAGCAGCCACGCGGAGACCCAGTACTTC.

This clonotype was recorded many times. The gene calls are TRBV9 and TRBJ2-5, with D possibly matching TRBD2 (6 bases). Deletions cut 3 bases from V and 2 bases from J, with 14 bases between. The CDR3 has 15 amino acids. The V gene's germline CDR1 is SGDLS and CDR2 YYNGEE. Here the CDR3 reads CASSAPGGLQETQYF. In nucleotides, the CDR3 is TGTGCCAGCAGCGCACCCGGGGGACTTCAAGAGACCCAGTACTTC. Drawing the rest from reference TRBV9 and TRBJ2-5, the complete variable domain is DSGVTQTPKHLITATGQRVTLRCSPRSGDLSVYWYQQSLDQGLQFLIQYYNGEERAKGNILERFSAQQFPDLHSELNLSSLELGDSALYFCASSAPGGLQETQYFGPGTRLLVL.

Many counts were recorded for this clonotype. The chain uses TRBV12-3 or TRBV12-4 and TRBJ1-3; the D gene is possibly TRBD1 (5 bases). The V gene lost 6 bases and the J gene lost 1 base, with 13 bases spanning the gap. This CDR3 contains 15 residues. This CDR3 reads CASRPLDSSGNTIYF. CDR3 nucleotides: TGTGCCAGCAGACCTCTAGACAGTTCTGGAAACACCATATATTTT.

This clonotype was found many times. This chain connects TRBV7-8 to TRBJ1-1, with D tentatively TRBD1 (5 bases). Germline lookup yields CDR1 SGHVS and CDR2 FQNEAQ. This CDR3 has 15 residues. Trimming left V 2 bases short and J 5 bases short, with 15 bases between. The chain's CDR3 is CASSLLRGEGTEAFF. CDR3 sequence (DNA): TGTGCCAGCAGCTTATTACGAGGGGAGGGGACTGAAGCTTTCTTT.

This clonotype was detected many times. The J gene is TRBJ2-7, the V gene TRBV7-2; 10 nucleotides match TRBD1. Per the germline V gene, CDR1 is SGHTA and CDR2 is FQGNSA. The CDR3 loop spans 14 amino acids. V was clipped by 5 bases and J by 6 bases; unmatched bases: 7. The CDR3 nucleotides are TGTGCCAGCAGCGTCAGACAGGGGGCGGCCGAGCAGTACTTC. Its translation: CASSVRQGAAEQYF. Based on the CDR3 plus reference TRBV7-2 and TRBJ2-7, the full variable domain is GAGVSQSPSNKVTEKGKDVELRCDPISGHTALYWYRQSLGQGLEFLIYFQGNSAPDKSGLPSDRFSAERTGGSVSTLTIQRTQQEDSAVYLCASSVRQGAAEQYFGPGTRLTVT.

This clonotype has ten or more counts. The J gene is TRBJ2-1, the V gene TRBV5-1, with 9 bases aligning to TRBD1. The CDR3 runs to 15 residues. Germline lookup yields CDR1 SGHRS and CDR2 YFSETQ. The V and J ends lost 4 bases and 8 bases, in that order; junction bases with no gene match: 10. As DNA, the CDR3 is TGCGCCAGCAGCCCTACAGGGGGCGGGTTAGATGAGCAGTTCTTC. Translating gives CASSPTGGGLDEQFF.

This clonotype was counted at least ten times. The V and J genes are TRBV12-5 and TRBJ2-3, with TRBD2 matching over 8 bases. In germline, CDR1 is LGHNT, CDR2 FRNRAP. CDR3 length equals 18 residues. V shed 0 bases, J shed 0 bases, and the junction held 8 bases outside the gene matches. The CDR3 sequence is CASGLVSAGGLSTDTQYF. For the CDR3, the DNA is TGTGCTAGTGGTTTGGTATCGGCGGGAGGCCTTAGCACAGATACGCAGTATTTT.